This T cell receptor beta chain came from a study of memory CD4+ T cells and cytomegalovirus serostatus. Across the whole study: Donors were healthy Belgian adults, 9 or 10 CMV seropositive and 24 seronegative.

Generated by immunoSEQ multiplex PCR, the TCRdb table keeps only in-frame clones and is missing some. The sample records under 55,000 clones, over 60% being singletons. This CDR3 is 16 amino acids long. Germline assignment: CDR1 SGHRS and CDR2 YFSETQ. The trim removed 2 bases at V and 1 base at J, leaving 4 bases unmatched. Single viable CD3+CD4+CD8-CD45RO+ cells were sorted as the memory CD4+ T cells. The clonotype was recovered from an adult in good health and CMV-seropositive. The chain recombines TRBV5-1 with TRBJ2-5; 11 bases line up with TRBD1. The sample consisted of memory CD4+ T cells from blood. The DNA for the CDR3 is TGCGCCAGCAGCTTCGGGACAGGGGGTTTCCAAGAGACCCAGTACTTC. Amino acids: CASSFGTGGFQETQYF.